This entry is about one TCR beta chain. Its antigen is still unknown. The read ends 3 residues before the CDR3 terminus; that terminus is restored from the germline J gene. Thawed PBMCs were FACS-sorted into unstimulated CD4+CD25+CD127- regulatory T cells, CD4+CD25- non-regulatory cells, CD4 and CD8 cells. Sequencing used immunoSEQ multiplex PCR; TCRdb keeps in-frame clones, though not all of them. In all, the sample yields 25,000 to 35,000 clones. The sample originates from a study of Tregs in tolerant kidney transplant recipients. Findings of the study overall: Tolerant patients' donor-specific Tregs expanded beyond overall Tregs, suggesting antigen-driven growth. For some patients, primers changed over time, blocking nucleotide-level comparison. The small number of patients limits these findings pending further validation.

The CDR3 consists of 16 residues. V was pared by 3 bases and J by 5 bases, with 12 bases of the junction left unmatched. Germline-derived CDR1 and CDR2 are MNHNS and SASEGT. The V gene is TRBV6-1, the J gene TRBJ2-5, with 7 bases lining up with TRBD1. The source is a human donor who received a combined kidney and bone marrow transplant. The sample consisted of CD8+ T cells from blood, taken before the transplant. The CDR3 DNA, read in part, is TGTGCCAGCAGTGAGAACAGGGGAGTAGGGCAGGAGACC. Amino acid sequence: CASSENRGVGQET. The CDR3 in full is CASSENRGVGQETQYF.